A single sample is the source of the 28 T cell receptor beta chains below, sequenced in a study of tumor-infiltrating lymphocytes in localized non-small cell lung cancer. TCRdb's copy holds only in-frame clones and misses some; the assay was immunoSEQ multiplex PCR. The sample lists more than 20,000 clones; approximately 70% were seen once. The specimen sequenced was lung tumor tissue. These receptors were collected from a human donor with non-small cell lung cancer.

This sequence joins TRBV5-1 and TRBJ1-2; 8 bases map to TRBD1. Germline V CDR1 and CDR2: SGHRS, YFSETQ. The J segment lost 6 bases and the V segment lost 0 bases, leaving 10 bases of the junction unmatched. This CDR3 spans 16 amino acids. CDR3 residues: CASSLAGRGHSDGYTF. DNA for the CDR3: TGCGCCAGCAGCTTGGCGGGCAGGGGGCATAGCGATGGCTACACCTTC.

The chain joins TRBV11-2 to TRBJ2-5; tentative D call: TRBD1 (6 bases). The ends were cut back, 4 bases at V and 1 base at J, with 19 bases in the middle. Germline V gene lookup returns CDR1 SGHAT and CDR2 FQNNGV. The CDR3 length is 17 residues. The CDR3 loop reads CASSSGTPLSPQETQYF. CDR3 sequence (DNA): TGTGCCAGCAGCTCCGGGACACCTTTGTCCCCCCAAGAGACCCAGTACTTC.

The gene calls are TRBV18 and TRBJ2-7; 12 bases agree with TRBD1. In germline, CDR1 is KGHSH, CDR2 LQKENI. J lost 7 bases, V lost 3 bases, and 10 bases had no gene match. The CDR3 sequence is 16 residues long. CDR3 residues: CASSPEGTGGMGEQYF. The CDR3 coding sequence is TGTGCCAGCTCACCTGAGGGGACAGGGGGCATGGGGGAGCAGTACTTC.

The V and J genes are TRBV27 and TRBJ2-7; TRBD1 matches at 8 bases. CDR3 length equals 17 residues. After removal of 3 bases from V and 3 bases from J, the junction contained 13 bases not matched to a gene. In germline, CDR1 is MNHEY, CDR2 SMNVEV (reference sequence). The CDR3 loop reads CASSLRSWTGNLYEQYF. DNA for the CDR3: TGTGCCAGCAGTTTGCGGTCCTGGACAGGGAACCTCTACGAGCAGTACTTC.

The chain combines TRBV5-1 with TRBJ2-3; D uncertain. The CDR3 sequence is 16 residues long. CDR1 and CDR2 (germline): SGHRS, YFSETQ. Trimming stripped 4 bases from V and 0 bases from J, with 15 bases between. The CDR3 loop is CASSKPYQTSTDTQYF. CDR3 in DNA: TGCGCCAGCAGCAAACCTTATCAAACTAGCACAGATACGCAGTATTTT. Full variable domain (rest looked up from reference TRBV5-1 and TRBJ2-3): KAGVTQTPRYLIKTRGQQVTLSCSPISGHRSVSWYQQTPGQGLQFLFEYFSETQRNKGNFPGRFSGRQFSNSRSEMNVSTLELGDSALYLCASSKPYQTSTDTQYFGPGTRLTVL.

The chain is built from TRBV6-6 and TRBJ1-2; D perhaps matches TRBD1 (6 bases). CDR1 and CDR2 from the germline V gene are MNHNY and SVGAGI (reference sequence). V shed 4 bases and J shed 5 bases, with 20 bases lying between them. The CDR3 contains 16 residues. The CDR3 protein is CASSSDLLDSAYGYTF. DNA of the CDR3: TGTGCCAGCAGTTCAGACCTTCTGGACAGTGCTTATGGCTACACCTTC.

The chain is built from TRBV10-3 and TRBJ2-4; TRBD1 matches at 7 bases. This CDR3 has 14 residues. V lost 6 bases and J lost 1; bases outside the gene matches: 3. Germline V gene sequence: CDR1 ENHRY, CDR2 SYGVKD. CDR3 region: CAISLDRAKNIQYF. CDR3 nucleotide sequence: TGTGCCATCAGCTTGGACAGGGCCAAAAACATTCAGTACTTC.

This chain joins TRBV7-6 and TRBJ1-2, with TRBD1 as a possible D gene (5 bases). V was clipped by 5 bases and J by 4 bases, with 17 bases between them. This CDR3 comprises 15 residues. Germline V CDR1 and CDR2: SGHVS, FNYEAQ. The CDR3 DNA is TGTGCCAGCAGCCCGATGTCAGGGCCCCTCTATGGCTACACCTTC. The encoded protein is CASSPMSGPLYGYTF.

The chain recombines TRBV11-3 with TRBJ2-1; no reliable D call. The germline V gene encodes CDR1 SGHNT and CDR2 YENEEA. Between the trimmed V and J ends, which lost 3 bases and 5 bases, there was a span of 8 bases. The CDR3 is 13 amino acids. The CDR3 sequence is CASSFATHNEQFF. CDR3 DNA: TGTGCCAGCAGCTTCGCTACGCACAATGAGCAGTTCTTC.

V gene TRBV18 combines with J gene TRBJ1-5; no reliable D call. Trimming left V 3 bases short and J 1 base short, with 7 bases between. CDR3 length: 14 amino acids. Germline V gene lookup returns CDR1 KGHSH and CDR2 LQKENI. The CDR3 loop reads CASSPIGSNQPQHF. CDR3 DNA: TGTGCCAGCTCACCCATAGGGAGCAATCAGCCCCAGCATTTT.

This clone was found once. The CDR3 DNA reads TGTGCCAGCAGCGTAAACGGGGGAGAATCCACAGATACGCAGTATTTT. Its translation: CASSVNGGESTDTQYF. The J gene is TRBJ2-3, the V gene TRBV9; D is possibly TRBD2 (6 bases). The germline gives CDR1 SGDLS, CDR2 YYNGEE. The CDR3 loop spans 16 amino acids. V dropped 1 base and J dropped 2 bases, with 14 bases sitting between them.

The J gene is TRBJ2-2, the V gene TRBV29-1; no definite D call. Germline-derived CDR1 and CDR2 are SQVTM and ANQGSEA. The CDR3 totals 12 residues. The V end was cut by 8 bases, the J end by 1 base, with 8 bases between. The CDR3 here is CSSEGNTGELFF. The CDR3 DNA is TGCAGCTCTGAAGGGAACACCGGGGAGCTGTTTTTT.

CDR3 sequence: CASSVGGGSGNTIYF. As DNA, the CDR3 is TGTGCCAGCAGCGTAGGAGGGGGGTCTGGAAACACCATATATTTT. The chain has TRBV9 and TRBJ1-3; TRBD1 might be the D (6 bases). Germline V gene sequence: CDR1 SGDLS, CDR2 YYNGEE. The CDR3 is 15 amino acids. Trimming took off 0 bases at V and 1 base at J, with 8 bases between the two ends.

The gene calls are TRBV7-3 and TRBJ1-6; 7 positions agree with TRBD1. After removal of 1 base from V and 5 bases from J, the junction contained 5 bases not matched to a gene. Germline CDR1 reads SGHTA; CDR2 reads FQGTGA. This CDR3 has 16 residues. Here the CDR3 reads CASSLIGGRDNSPLHF. In DNA, the CDR3 is TGTGCCAGCAGCTTAATAGGGGGCCGGGATAATTCACCCCTCCACTTT.

This clone is judged medium-sized. This specimen includes other DNA sequences encoding the same CDR3. The chain has TRBV14 and TRBJ1-2; D gene uncertain. The CDR3 covers 12 residues. The germline gives CDR1 SGHDN, CDR2 FVKESK. V was clipped by 2 bases and J by 5 bases, with 6 bases between them. CDR3 sequence (DNA): TGTGCCAGCAGCCAACGTACTTATGGCTACACCTTC. Protein product: CASSQRTYGYTF.

This clone was counted only a few times. The chain links TRBV7-9 to TRBJ2-7; the D is unclear. CDR3 length equals 13 residues. Germline loops: CDR1 SEHNR, CDR2 FQNEAQ (reference sequence). Trimming left V 7 bases short and J 1 base short, with 11 bases between. The DNA for the CDR3 is TGTGCCAGCATCCTCGACGGTTCCTACGAGCAGTACTTC. Protein product: CASILDGSYEQYF. Together with reference TRBV7-9 and TRBJ2-7, the CDR3 gives the full variable domain: DTGVSQNPRHKITKRGQNVTFRCDPISEHNRLYWYRQTLGQGPEFLTYFQNEAQLEKSRLLSDRFSAERPKGSFSTLEIQRTEQGDSAMYLCASILDGSYEQYFGPGTRLTVT.

The genes are TRBV2 and TRBJ1-2; no clear D gene. The length of the CDR3 is 13 residues. Trimming cost V 6 bases and J 0 bases, with 8 bases left between them. Germline V gene sequence: CDR1 SNHLY, CDR2 FYNNEI. CDR3 sequence: CASRPYSNYGYTF. The DNA of the CDR3 is TGTGCCAGCAGGCCCTATTCTAACTATGGCTACACCTTC.

This chain joins TRBV18 and TRBJ2-2; TRBD2 aligns across 9 bases. V trimming: 0 bases; J trimming: 4 bases; junction bases outside the gene matches: 3. The length of the CDR3 is 16 residues. Germline loops: CDR1 KGHSH, CDR2 LQKENI. The CDR3 DNA is TGTGCCAGCTCACCACCGAGCGGGGGGACCACCGGGGAGCTGTTTTTT. The encoded protein is CASSPPSGGTTGELFF.

The chain uses TRBV5-1 and TRBJ1-5; D call uncertain. Germline V gene lookup returns CDR1 SGHRS and CDR2 YFSETQ. The CDR3 covers 13 residues. Trimming took off 0 bases at V and 4 bases at J, with 5 bases between the two ends. CDR3 coding DNA: TGCGCCAGCAGCTTGGACACTAATCAGCCCCAGCATTTT. Its translation is CASSLDTNQPQHF.

V gene TRBV28 combines with J gene TRBJ2-3, with 9 bases aligning to TRBD2. The CDR3 totals 15 residues. V gave up 5 bases and J gave up 3 bases; unmatched junction bases: 6. The germline CDR1 and CDR2 sequences are MDHEN and SYDVKM. As DNA, the CDR3 is TGTGCCAGCAGTATGATAGCGGGGGCTACAGATACGCAGTATTTT. Residues: CASSMIAGATDTQYF.

This clone appeared a few times. The chain links TRBV5-1 to TRBJ1-2; D gene ambiguous. The CDR3 is 14 residues long. V lost 0 bases, J lost 4 bases, and 10 bases lay in between. Germline-derived CDR1 and CDR2 are SGHRS and YFSETQ. In nucleotides, the CDR3 is TGCGCCAGCAGCTTGGGGATCCCGACCTATGGCTACACCTTC. This translates into CASSLGIPTYGYTF.

This chain joins TRBV18 and TRBJ2-1, with D perhaps TRBD2 (6 bases). This CDR3 is built from 16 residues. V lost 0 bases and J 8 bases, leaving 17 bases between the germline ends. Germline lookup yields CDR1 KGHSH and CDR2 LQKENI. CDR3 sequence: CASSPPRMAGMDEQFF. DNA for the CDR3: TGTGCCAGCTCACCACCCCGAATGGCGGGGATGGATGAGCAGTTCTTC. The full variable domain, completed using reference TRBV18 and TRBJ2-1, is NAGVMQNPRHLVRRRGQEARLRCSPMKGHSHVYWYRQLPEEGLKFMVYLQKENIIDESGMPKERFSAEFPKEGPSILRIQQVVRGDSAAYFCASSPPRMAGMDEQFFGPGTRLTVL.

The gene calls are TRBV14 and TRBJ1-1; D might be TRBD1 (6 bases). The V and J ends lost 4 bases and 0 bases respectively, with 12 bases between them. The length of the CDR3 is 15 residues. The V gene's germline CDR1 is SGHDN and CDR2 FVKESK. For the CDR3, the DNA is TGTGCCAGCAGCCCACAGGGACGGCTGAACACTGAAGCTTTCTTT. This encodes CASSPQGRLNTEAFF.

The V gene is TRBV5-4, the J gene TRBJ1-1, with 8 bases fitting TRBD1. The trim removed 4 bases at V and 3 bases at J, leaving 14 bases unmatched. This CDR3 region has 17 residues. Germline lookup yields CDR1 SGHNT and CDR2 YYREEE (reference sequence). The CDR3 protein is CASSNDPGQAVDTEAFF. The CDR3 nucleotides are TGTGCCAGCAGCAACGACCCGGGACAGGCGGTAGACACTGAAGCTTTCTTT.

The chain couples TRBV5-1 to TRBJ1-1; D is perhaps TRBD1 (5 bases). The CDR3 is 15 residues long. Germline CDR1 SGHRS, CDR2 YFSETQ. Trimming cost V 0 bases and J 1 base, with 10 bases left between them. CDR3 sequence (DNA): TGCGCCAGCAGCTTGGGGGGCAGTGGGAACACTGAAGCTTTCTTT. As protein: CASSLGGSGNTEAFF.

The chain carries TRBV19 and TRBJ1-2, with D possibly being TRBD1 (6 bases). CDR1 and CDR2 from the germline V gene are LNHDA and SQIVND (reference sequence). The CDR3 extends over 14 amino acids. V lost 4 bases and J 8 bases, leaving 17 bases between the germline ends. CDR3 bases: TGTGCCAGTAGTACCCCTACCAGGGGTCACGGCTACACCTTC. It encodes CASSTPTRGHGYTF.

V gene TRBV5-1 combines with J gene TRBJ2-1; TRBD2 matches 15 bases. Germline loops: CDR1 SGHRS, CDR2 YFSETQ. The CDR3 totals 15 residues. V lost 4 bases, J lost 7 bases, and 3 bases stayed unmatched. CDR3 protein: CASSAGTSGGNEQFF. CDR3 nucleotides: TGCGCCAGCAGCGCTGGGACTAGCGGGGGGAATGAGCAGTTCTTC.

The chain joins TRBV11-3 to TRBJ1-1, with D possibly being TRBD1 (5 bases). CDR3 length: 15 amino acids. In germline, CDR1 is SGHNT, CDR2 YENEEA. With 5 bases removed from V and 4 bases from J, the gap between germline ends came to 17 bases. CDR3 DNA sequence: TGTGCCAGCAGCGACGGACACCCTAAGGGCACTGAAGCTTTCTTT. Its protein is CASSDGHPKGTEAFF.